This TCR beta chain comes out of a study of siplizumab effects on memory and regulatory T cells. Study-wide points: Memory cells seemed less diverse than naive T cells, which also seemed major contributors to the alloresponse.

V lost 0 bases and J lost 2, with 8 bases in between. The CDR3 totals 14 residues. Germline V gene lookup returns CDR1 SGDLS and CDR2 YYNGEE. Comments on this clone: Its matching antigen is unknown.

Only in-frame clones appear in the TCRdb table, and some are missing; sequencing was by immunoSEQ multiplex PCR. The sample gives over 65,000 clones, 90% to 95% of which show up once; over 4% is in the top ten. The TCR originated in a human donor in good health. This rearrangement joins TRBV9 to TRBJ1-1; D ambiguous. The sample comprised CD8+ T cells sorted from blood. The CDR3 DNA reads TGTGCCAGCAGCGTAGCCAGCTCTAACACTGAAGCTTTCTTT. Its protein product is CASSVASSNTEAFF. Combining the CDR3 with reference TRBV9 and TRBJ1-1 gives the whole variable domain DSGVTQTPKHLITATGQRVTLRCSPRSGDLSVYWYQQSLDQGLQFLIQYYNGEERAKGNILERFSAQQFPDLHSELNLSSLELGDSALYFCASSVASSNTEAFFGQGTRLTVV.